What follows are 23 T cell receptor beta chains derived from one specimen sequenced in a study of molecular identifiers for immune sequencing clone quantification. From the PCR reads, TCRdb called clonotypes with MiXCR, one entry per CDR3 protein. The sample carries a few hundred thousand distinct CDR3 sequences, about 23% recorded once. Sequencing was done on a sample of naive CD8+ T cells from blood, with Jurkat cell RNA spiked in. Stated subset: FACS-sorted CD8+CD4-CCR7+CD45RA+ naive T cells. These receptors all come from a human donor in good health. Some libraries in this study had Jurkat cell RNA spiked in.

There are a few counts of this clonotype. J is TRBJ2-7 and V is TRBV7-9, with D possibly being TRBD1 (7 bases). Trimming shortened V by 5 bases and J by 3 bases, and 17 bases separated the two germline ends. The CDR3 has 15 residues. Germline CDR1 is SEHNR and CDR2 is FQNEAQ (reference sequence). The DNA for the CDR3 is TGTGCCAGCAGCCCCCTGGAGGGACAGATCTACGAGCAGTACTTC. It specifies CASSPLEGQIYEQYF.

Details on this clonotype: Given the absence of the conserved phenylalanine or tryptophan at the CDR3 end, a read error is likely. The V gene is TRBV4-1, the J gene TRBJ1-1; no firm D call. This CDR3 has 14 amino acids. Germline CDR1 and CDR2: MGHRA and YSYEKL. Trimming pared 3 bases from V and 4 bases from J, leaving 12 bases between. CDR3 DNA: TGCGCCAGCAGCCATGTAAGTTCTAGCACTGAAGCTTTCATT. Translating it yields CASSHVSSSTEAFI.

On this clonotype itself: It may be a read error: a sequence one base away is much more abundant. V usage is TRBV7-2 and J usage is TRBJ1-3, with D possibly matching TRBD1 (6 bases). The CDR3 runs to 14 residues. In germline, CDR1 is SGHTA, CDR2 FQGNSA. Deletions cut 3 bases from V and 9 bases from J, with 15 bases between. The CDR3 loop is CASSLGTSGGTIYF. For the CDR3, the DNA is TGTGCCAGCAGCTTGGGGACATCCGGTGGCACCATATATTTT.

This chain uses TRBV7-2 with TRBJ2-1, with a possible D match to TRBD1 (5 bases). CDR1 and CDR2 (germline): SGHTA, FQGNSA. CDR3 length equals 15 residues. Trimming took off 2 bases at V and 8 bases at J, with 16 bases between the two ends. In DNA form, the CDR3 reads TGTGCCAGCAGCTTATATACGGGTTCAGGGTATGAGCAGTTCTTC. This sequence encodes CASSLYTGSGYEQFF.

The table lists this clonotype with many counts. The chain employs TRBV27 and TRBJ1-5; D not certain. CDR3 length equals 13 residues. Germline lookup yields CDR1 MNHEY and CDR2 SMNVEV (reference sequence). Trimming removed 0 bases at V and 6 bases at J, with 6 bases between. CDR3 sequence: CASSLSWGQPQHF. As DNA, the CDR3 is TGTGCCAGCAGTTTATCTTGGGGTCAGCCCCAGCATTTT.

About this clonotype: This clone may be a read error of a much larger clone one base away. This CDR3 is CSVSTVTHGEQYF. As DNA, the CDR3 is TGCAGCGTTTCCACCGTGACCCATGGAGAGCAGTACTTC. This chain connects TRBV29-1 to TRBJ2-7; D remains unclear. Germline V gives CDR1 SQVTM, CDR2 ANQGSEA. Trimming removed 5 bases from V and 7 bases from J, with 18 bases in between. This CDR3 is built from 13 residues.

This clonotype has ten or more counts. The chain recombines TRBV9 with TRBJ2-2, with 12 bases that match TRBD1. With 4 bases clipped from V and 6 bases from J, the junction kept 7 bases outside the gene matches. CDR3 length equals 16 residues. Per the germline V gene, CDR1 is SGDLS and CDR2 is YYNGEE. In DNA form, the CDR3 reads TGTGCCAGCAGCTCAGGGACAGGGGGCGCCGCCGGGGAGCTGTTTTTT. Translated, it gives CASSSGTGGAAGELFF. Filled out from reference TRBV9 and TRBJ2-2, the complete variable domain reads DSGVTQTPKHLITATGQRVTLRCSPRSGDLSVYWYQQSLDQGLQFLIQYYNGEERAKGNILERFSAQQFPDLHSELNLSSLELGDSALYFCASSSGTGGAAGELFFGEGSRLTVL.

The chain has TRBV2 and TRBJ2-3, with 7 nucleotides matching TRBD1. The germline V gene has CDR1 SNHLY and CDR2 FYNNEI. V lost 6 bases, J lost 5 bases, and 17 bases stayed unmatched. The CDR3 has 17 amino acids. The CDR3 reads CASSDRDFSLKGDTQYF. In DNA form, the CDR3 reads TGTGCCAGCAGCGACAGGGATTTCAGCCTTAAGGGAGATACGCAGTATTTT.

CDR3 bases: TGTGCCAGCAGCTCCCGAGAAAAAGAGACCCAGTACTTC. Translating gives CASSSREKETQYF. The V gene is TRBV13, the J gene TRBJ2-5, with D unresolved. The CDR3 length is 13 residues. The V end was cut by 4 bases, the J end by 3 bases, with 9 bases between. CDR1 is PRHDT and CDR2 is FYEKMQ in the germline V gene (reference sequence).

CDR3 in amino acids: CASSTHLEETQYF. CDR3 sequence (DNA): TGTGCCAGCAGCACACACTTGGAGGAGACCCAGTACTTC. This chain joins TRBV28 and TRBJ2-5; D is unresolved. This CDR3 region has 13 residues. Germline CDR1 MDHEN, CDR2 SYDVKM. Between the trimmed V and J ends, which lost 6 bases and 5 bases, there was a span of 13 bases.

The chain couples TRBV25-1 to TRBJ2-5; 11 bases fit TRBD1. J gave up 0 bases and V 5 bases, and 2 bases lay outside the gene matches. Germline V CDR1 and CDR2: MGHDK, SYGVNS. This CDR3 contains 15 residues. The CDR3 DNA reads as TGTGCCAGCAGTAAGGGACAGGGGGACCAAGAGACCCAGTACTTC. Translation: CASSKGQGDQETQYF.

This clonotype was counted ten times or more. The rearrangement uses TRBV19 and TRBJ2-3, with 12 bases aligning to TRBD2. The V segment lost 5 bases and the J segment 2 bases; nucleotides outside the gene matches: 5. Germline lookup yields CDR1 LNHDA and CDR2 SQIVND (reference sequence). CDR3 size: 16 residues. The CDR3, as DNA: TGTGCCAGTAGTTTCGGACTAGCGGGAATCACAGATACGCAGTATTTT. Its translation is CASSFGLAGITDTQYF.

The table lists this clonotype with a few counts. This chain connects TRBV20-1 to TRBJ2-7; D remains unclear. The CDR3 loop spans 13 amino acids. Trimming cost V 3 bases and J 2 bases, with 11 bases left between them. CDR1 and CDR2 from the germline V gene are DFQATT and SNEGSKA (reference sequence). The CDR3 loop is CSASPVTAYEQYF. The CDR3 region has the DNA TGCAGTGCTAGCCCCGTCACCGCCTACGAGCAGTACTTC.

With regard to this clonotype: This may be a read error: a much more frequent sequence differs by one nucleotide. V is TRBV5-1 and J is TRBJ1-2, with D possibly TRBD1 on 5 matching bases. The ends were cut back, 7 bases at V and 9 bases at J, with 22 bases in the middle. The CDR3 runs 14 residues. CDR1 and CDR2 from the germline V gene are SGHRS and YFSETQ. CDR3 sequence reads: CASGLDQGTASYTF. CDR3 nucleotide sequence: TGCGCCAGCGGCCTCGATCAGGGAACAGCGAGCTACACCTTC.

The sample holds many counts of this clonotype. The chain employs TRBV28 and TRBJ1-4, with D possibly matching TRBD1 (6 bases). V was shortened by 4 bases and J by 12 bases, with 18 bases between the two germline ends. The CDR3 is made up of 14 amino acids. Germline-derived CDR1 and CDR2 are MDHEN and SYDVKM. In nucleotides, the CDR3 is TGTGCCAGCAGTTGGGACGGGGGCTCTAAGGAACTGTTTTTT. Translation: CASSWDGGSKELFF.

V is TRBV5-1 and J is TRBJ1-1, with a tentative D call TRBD1 (5 bases). CDR1 and CDR2 (germline): SGHRS, YFSETQ. This CDR3 spans 15 amino acids. V was trimmed by 0 bases and J by 0 bases, leaving 9 bases between them. The CDR3 sequence: CASSLEGPLNTEAFF. CDR3 sequence (DNA): TGCGCCAGCAGCTTGGAGGGGCCTCTGAACACTGAAGCTTTCTTT.

The chain links TRBV30 to TRBJ1-1; D is unclear. The CDR3 extends over 12 amino acids. V was cut by 2 bases and J by 6 bases, with 10 bases left in between. Looked up from germline, CDR1 is GTSNPN and CDR2 is SVGIG (reference sequence). The CDR3 loop is CAWSNGVSEAFF. For the CDR3, the DNA is TGTGCCTGGAGTAATGGGGTGTCTGAAGCTTTCTTT.

This clonotype has just a few counts. V usage is TRBV28 and J usage is TRBJ2-3; 10 bases are shared with TRBD2. With 5 bases clipped from V and 5 bases from J, the junction kept 10 bases outside the gene matches. The CDR3 consists of 16 residues. Germline CDR1 reads MDHEN; CDR2 reads SYDVKM. In nucleotides, the CDR3 is TGTGCCAGCAGTCCTCGGTGGCTAGCGGGAGAAGATACGCAGTATTTT. It encodes CASSPRWLAGEDTQYF.

Turning to this clonotype: The junction and the germline gene differ at one end; a read error may be behind it. This chain uses TRBV5-1 with TRBJ2-6, with a possible D match to TRBD2 (6 bases). Per germline, CDR1 SGHRS and CDR2 YFSETQ. This CDR3 region has 15 residues. CDR3 DNA: TGCGCCCGCAGCTCCGGGGGCTCTGGGGCCAACGTCCTGACTTTC. Encoded protein: CARSSGGSGANVLTF.

At least ten counts were recorded for this clonotype. The chain uses TRBV2 and TRBJ1-1; 9 nucleotides agree with TRBD1. The CDR3 spans 13 residues. V was clipped by 7 bases and J by 3 bases; unmatched bases: 3. Germline values: CDR1 SNHLY, CDR2 FYNNEI. Here the CDR3 reads CASITGGYTEAFF. CDR3 DNA: TGTGCCAGCATCACAGGGGGCTACACTGAAGCTTTCTTT.

The table lists this clonotype with a few counts. This sequence joins TRBV4-1 and TRBJ2-5; 7 bases are a match to TRBD1. CDR1 and CDR2 from the germline V gene are MGHRA and YSYEKL. The CDR3 contains 14 residues. With 3 bases clipped from V and 4 bases from J, the junction kept 5 bases outside the gene matches. CDR3 sequence: CASSQITGVETQYF. CDR3 coding DNA: TGCGCCAGCAGCCAGATCACAGGGGTAGAGACCCAGTACTTC.

This clonotype was counted between two and nine times. The chain uses TRBV30 and TRBJ1-1; D call uncertain. This CDR3 has 15 amino acids. Trimming took off 5 bases at V and 0 bases at J, with 16 bases between the two ends. Germline-derived CDR1 and CDR2 are GTSNPN and SVGIG (reference sequence). DNA for the CDR3: TGTGCCTGGGAAGACATGGGTACCATGAACACTGAAGCTTTCTTT. This gives the protein CAWEDMGTMNTEAFF.

This clonotype was seen only once. The conserved final phenylalanine or tryptophan is absent from the CDR3, which likely points to a read error. The chain joins TRBV4-3 to TRBJ1-1; the D is unclear. The CDR3 has 15 residues. Trimming stripped 5 bases from V and 0 bases from J, with 13 bases between. Germline assignment: CDR1 LGHNA and CDR2 YSLEER. The CDR3 protein is CASSDTGDMNTEAFL. Written as DNA, the CDR3 is TGCGCCAGCAGCGATACGGGCGACATGAACACTGAAGCTTTCTTA.